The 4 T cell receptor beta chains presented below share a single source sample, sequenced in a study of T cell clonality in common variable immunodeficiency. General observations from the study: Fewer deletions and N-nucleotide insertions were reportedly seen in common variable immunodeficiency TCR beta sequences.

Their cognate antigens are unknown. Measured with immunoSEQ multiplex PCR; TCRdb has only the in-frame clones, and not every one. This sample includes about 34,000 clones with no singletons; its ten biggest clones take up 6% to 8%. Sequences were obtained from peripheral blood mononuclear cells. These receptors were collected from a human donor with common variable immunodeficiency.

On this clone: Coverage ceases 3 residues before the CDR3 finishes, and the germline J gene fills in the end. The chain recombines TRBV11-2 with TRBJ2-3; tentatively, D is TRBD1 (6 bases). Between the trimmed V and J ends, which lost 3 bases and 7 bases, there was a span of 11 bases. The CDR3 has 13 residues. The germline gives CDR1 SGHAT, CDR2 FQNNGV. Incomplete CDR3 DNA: TGTGCCAGCAGCTTCCCAGGGGCGAATACG. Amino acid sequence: CASSFPGANT. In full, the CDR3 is CASSFPGANTQYF. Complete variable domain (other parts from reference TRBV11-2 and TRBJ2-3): EAGVAQSPRYKIIEKRQSVAFWCNPISGHATLYWYQQILGQGPKLLIQFQNNGVVDDSQLPKDRFSAERLKGVDSTLKIQPAKLEDSAVYLCASSFPGANTQYFGPGTRLTVL.

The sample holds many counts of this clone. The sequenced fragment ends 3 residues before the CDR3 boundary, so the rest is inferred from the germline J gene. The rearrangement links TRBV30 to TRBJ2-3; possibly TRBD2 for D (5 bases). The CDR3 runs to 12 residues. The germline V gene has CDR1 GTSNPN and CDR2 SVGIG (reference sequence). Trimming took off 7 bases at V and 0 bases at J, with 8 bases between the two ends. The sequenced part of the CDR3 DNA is TGTGCCTCAAAGCGGAGCACAGATACG. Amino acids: CASKRSTDT. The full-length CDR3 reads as CASKRSTDTQYF.

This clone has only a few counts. The CDR3 loop reads CASSQTGSYNSPLHF. The DNA read from the CDR3 is TGTGCCAGCAGCCAAACAGGGTCCTATAATTCACCC. The chain recombines TRBV11-2 with TRBJ1-6, with D possibly TRBD1 on 6 matching bases. The CDR3 end falls 3 residues outside the read, so it is completed with the germline J gene. Germline assignment: CDR1 SGHAT and CDR2 FQNNGV. The V end was cut by 5 bases, the J end by 1 base, with 9 bases between. This CDR3 comprises 15 residues.

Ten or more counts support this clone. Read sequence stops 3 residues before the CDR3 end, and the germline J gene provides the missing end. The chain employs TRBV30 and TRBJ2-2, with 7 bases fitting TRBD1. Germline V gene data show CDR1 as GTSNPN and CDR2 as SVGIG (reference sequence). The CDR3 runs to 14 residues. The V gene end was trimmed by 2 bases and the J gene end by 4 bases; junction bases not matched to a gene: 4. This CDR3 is CAWSRDSGTGELFF. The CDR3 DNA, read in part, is TGTGCCTGGAGTAGGGACAGCGGCACCGGGGAG.